This is a list of T cell receptor beta chains from one sample in a study of human T cells and chemical hapten exposure. TCRdb redid the calling of the RACE reads with MiXCR, one entry per CDR3 protein. This sample yields some 64,000 distinct CDR3 sequences, of which 8% to 13% are seen a single time; approximately 2.4% belongs to the top ten. The source was whole blood, collected in connection with sensitization to the hapten diphenylcyclopropenone (DPC). The receptors here all came from a woman aged 30 to 39 with alopecia areata. Some clones in this sample may be carry-over from other donors' samples. The CDR3 runs from the conserved cysteine through the conserved F or W. A D gene is named only where the DNA matches it firmly. A clone size is listed for some rows: how often the clone was seen (once, few, many), or a class if it is expanded.

few,TRBJ2-7,TRBV6-5,TRBD1,TGTGCCAGCAGTTACGGTCTGGCCAGGGGGCGAGAGGAGCAGTACTTC,CASSYGLARGREEQYF
many,TRBJ1-1,TRBV5-4,NA,TGTGCCAGCAGCTTAAGGGGAAGTAGGAACACTGAAGCTTTCTTT,CASSLRGSRNTEAFF
many,TRBJ2-7,TRBV12-3/TRBV12-4,NA,TGTGCCAGCAGTTATAGCCGGGTCTATTACGAGCAGTACTTC,CASSYSRVYYEQYF
many,TRBJ1-2,TRBV19,NA,TGTGCCAGTAGTATATCAGGGCCCGGCGGCTACACCTTC,CASSISGPGGYTF
NA,TRBJ1-1,TRBV14,TRBD1,TGTGCCAGCAGCCAAGACCTGAGGGACAGGGTTGCTTTCTTT,CASSQDLRDRVAFF
few,TRBJ1-1,TRBV29-1,NA,TGCAGCGTTGAAAGACAAAAGGACACTGAAGCTTTCTTT,CSVERQKDTEAFF
NA,TRBJ2-2,TRBV11-1,TRBD2,TGTGCCAGCACCAACGGGGGGGCTGGCGGGGAGCTGTTTTTT,CASTNGGAGGELFF
NA,TRBJ1-6,TRBV20-1,NA,TGCAGTGCTCAAAGGCCTAATTCACCCCTCCACTTT,CSAQRPNSPLHF
few,TRBJ1-3,TRBV29-1,NA,TGCAGCGCATCCCTTACCCTACAGGGAAACACCATATATTTT,CSASLTLQGNTIYF
NA,TRBJ2-7,TRBV20-1,NA,TGCAGTGCTAGAATGGGCTACGAGCAGTACTTC,CSARMGYEQYF
NA,TRBJ2-3,TRBV5-6,NA,TGTGCCAGCAGCTTGGAGACATTTACTAGCACAGATACGCAGTATTTT,CASSLETFTSTDTQYF
many,TRBJ1-1,TRBV7-2,NA,TGTGCCAGCAGCTTAAGGTCGGCAGGCAGATCTGAAGCTTTCTTT,CASSLRSAGRSEAFF
few,TRBJ2-1,TRBV12-3/TRBV12-4,TRBD2,TGTGCCAGCAGTTTCGGACTAGAGAGCGGTGAGCAGTTCTTC,CASSFGLESGEQFF
NA,TRBJ1-1,TRBV12-3/TRBV12-4,TRBD1,TGTGCCAGCAGCCTAAACCGGGACAGTCAGGCTTTCTTT,CASSLNRDSQAFF
NA,TRBJ2-5,TRBV7-8,NA,TGTGCCAGCAGCTTAGCCATATACAACCAAGAGACCCAGTACTTC,CASSLAIYNQETQYF
NA,TRBJ1-1,TRBV7-2,NA,TGTGCCAGCAGCTCTGACCTACACACGACTGAAGCTTTCTTT,CASSSDLHTTEAFF
medium-sized,TRBJ1-2,TRBV27,NA,TGTGCCAGCAGTTTTGAGGGTAACTATGGCTACACCTTC,CASSFEGNYGYTF
few,TRBJ1-2,TRBV5-1,TRBD1,TGCGCCAGCAGCCAAGGACAGGGGGATGGCTACACCTTC,CASSQGQGDGYTF
many,TRBJ1-6,TRBV20-1,NA,TGCAGTGCTAGAGATAGGGTATACTCACCCCTCCACTTT,CSARDRVYSPLHF
many,TRBJ2-2,TRBV18,NA,TGTGCCAGCTCGCCTGCTATAGACTCGAACACCGGGGAGCTGTTTTTT,CASSPAIDSNTGELFF